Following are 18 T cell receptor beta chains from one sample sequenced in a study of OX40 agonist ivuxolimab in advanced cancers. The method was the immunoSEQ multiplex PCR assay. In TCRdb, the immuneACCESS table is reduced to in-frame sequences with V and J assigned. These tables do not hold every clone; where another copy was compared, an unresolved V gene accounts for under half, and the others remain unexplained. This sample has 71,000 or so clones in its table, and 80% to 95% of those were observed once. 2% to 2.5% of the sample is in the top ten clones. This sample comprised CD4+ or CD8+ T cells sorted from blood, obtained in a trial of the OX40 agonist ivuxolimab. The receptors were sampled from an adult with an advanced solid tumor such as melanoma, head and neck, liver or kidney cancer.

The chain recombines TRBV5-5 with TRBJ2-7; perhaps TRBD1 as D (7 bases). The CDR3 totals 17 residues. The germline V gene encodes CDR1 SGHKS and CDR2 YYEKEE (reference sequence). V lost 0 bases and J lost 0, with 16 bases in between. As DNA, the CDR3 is TGTGCCAGCAGCTTGGATCCCCAGGGGGGAAGCTCCTACGAGCAGTACTTC. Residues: CASSLDPQGGSSYEQYF.

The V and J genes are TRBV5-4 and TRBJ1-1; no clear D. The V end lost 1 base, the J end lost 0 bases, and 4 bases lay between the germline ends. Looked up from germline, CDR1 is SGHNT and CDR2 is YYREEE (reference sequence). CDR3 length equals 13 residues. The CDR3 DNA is TGTGCCAGCAGCTTGAGTATGAACACTGAAGCTTTCTTT. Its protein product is CASSLSMNTEAFF. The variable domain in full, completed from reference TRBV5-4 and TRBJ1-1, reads ETGVTQSPTHLIKTRGQQVTLRCSSQSGHNTVSWYQQALGQGPQFIFQYYREEENGRGNFPPRFSGLQFPNYSSELNVNALELDDSALYLCASSLSMNTEAFFGQGTRLTVV.

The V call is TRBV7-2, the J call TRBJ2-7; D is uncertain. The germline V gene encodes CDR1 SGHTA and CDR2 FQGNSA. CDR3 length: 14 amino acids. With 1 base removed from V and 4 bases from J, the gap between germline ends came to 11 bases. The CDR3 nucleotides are TGTGCCAGCAGCTTAGGTCGGACCGCTTACGAGCAGTACTTC. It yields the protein CASSLGRTAYEQYF.

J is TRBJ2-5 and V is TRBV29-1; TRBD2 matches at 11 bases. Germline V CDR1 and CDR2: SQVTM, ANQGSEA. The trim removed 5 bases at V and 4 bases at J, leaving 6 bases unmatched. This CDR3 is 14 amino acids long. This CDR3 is CSVTGTSGGETQYF. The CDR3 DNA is TGCAGCGTTACAGGGACTAGCGGAGGAGAGACCCAGTACTTC. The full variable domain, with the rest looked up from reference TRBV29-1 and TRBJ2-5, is SAVISQKPSRDICQRGTSLTIQCQVDSQVTMMFWYRQQPGQSLTLIATANQGSEATYESGFVIDKFPISRPNLTFSTLTVSNMSPEDSSIYLCSVTGTSGGETQYFGPGTRLLVL.

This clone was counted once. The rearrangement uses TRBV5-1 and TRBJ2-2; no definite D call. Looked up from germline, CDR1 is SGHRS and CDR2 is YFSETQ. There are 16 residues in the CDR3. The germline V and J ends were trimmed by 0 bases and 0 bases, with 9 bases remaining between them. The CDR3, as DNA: TGCGCCAGCAGCTTGGAGTTTGTAGCGAACACCGGGGAGCTGTTTTTT. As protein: CASSLEFVANTGELFF.

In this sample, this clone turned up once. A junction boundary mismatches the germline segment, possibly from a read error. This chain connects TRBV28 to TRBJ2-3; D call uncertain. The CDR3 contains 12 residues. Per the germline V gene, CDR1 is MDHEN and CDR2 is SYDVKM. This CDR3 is CSRCSSTDTQYF. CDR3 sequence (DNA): TGCAGCCGTTGCTCATCCACAGATACGCAGTATTTT.

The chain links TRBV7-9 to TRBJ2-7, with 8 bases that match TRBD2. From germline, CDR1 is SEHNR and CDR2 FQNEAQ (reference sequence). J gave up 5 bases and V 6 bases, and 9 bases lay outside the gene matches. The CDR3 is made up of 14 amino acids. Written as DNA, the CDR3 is TGTGCCAGCAGTACAAGCGGGAGCCCCGACGAGCAGTACTTC. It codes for CASSTSGSPDEQYF.

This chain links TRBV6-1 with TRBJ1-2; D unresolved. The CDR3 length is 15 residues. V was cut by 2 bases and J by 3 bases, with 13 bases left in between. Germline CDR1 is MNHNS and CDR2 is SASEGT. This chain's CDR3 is CASSETTFRHYGYTF. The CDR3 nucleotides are TGTGCCAGCAGTGAAACGACCTTCCGTCACTATGGCTACACCTTC.

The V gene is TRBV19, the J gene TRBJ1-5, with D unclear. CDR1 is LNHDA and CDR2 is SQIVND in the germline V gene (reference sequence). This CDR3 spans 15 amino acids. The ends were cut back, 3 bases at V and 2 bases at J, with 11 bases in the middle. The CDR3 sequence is CASSILHGGNQPQHF. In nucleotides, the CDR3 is TGTGCCAGTAGTATTCTTCACGGGGGCAATCAGCCCCAGCATTTT.

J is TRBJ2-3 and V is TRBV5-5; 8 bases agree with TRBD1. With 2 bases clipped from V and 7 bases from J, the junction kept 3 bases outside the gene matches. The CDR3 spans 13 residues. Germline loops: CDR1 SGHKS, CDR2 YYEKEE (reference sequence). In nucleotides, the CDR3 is TGTGCCAGCAGCTTTGACAGGGGACATACGCAGTATTTT. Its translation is CASSFDRGHTQYF.

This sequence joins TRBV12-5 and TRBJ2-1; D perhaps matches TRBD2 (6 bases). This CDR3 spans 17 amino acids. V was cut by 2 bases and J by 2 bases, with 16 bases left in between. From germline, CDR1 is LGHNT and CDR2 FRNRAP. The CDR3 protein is CASGLPKREDAYNEQFF. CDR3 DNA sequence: TGTGCTAGTGGTTTGCCCAAGAGGGAGGACGCCTACAATGAGCAGTTCTTC.

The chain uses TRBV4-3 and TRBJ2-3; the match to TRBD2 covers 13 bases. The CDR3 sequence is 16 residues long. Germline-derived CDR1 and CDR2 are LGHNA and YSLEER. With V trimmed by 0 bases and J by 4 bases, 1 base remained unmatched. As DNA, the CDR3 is TGCGCCAGCAGCCAAGAACTAGCGGGGGGGGCAGATACGCAGTATTTT. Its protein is CASSQELAGGADTQYF.

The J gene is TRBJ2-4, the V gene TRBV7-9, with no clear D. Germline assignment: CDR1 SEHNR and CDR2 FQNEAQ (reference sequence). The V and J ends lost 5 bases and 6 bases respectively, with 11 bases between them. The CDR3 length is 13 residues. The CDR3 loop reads CASSADILNIQYF. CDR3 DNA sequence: TGTGCCAGCAGCGCTGACATTCTAAACATTCAGTACTTC. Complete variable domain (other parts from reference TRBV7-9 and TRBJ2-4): DTGVSQNPRHKITKRGQNVTFRCDPISEHNRLYWYRQTLGQGPEFLTYFQNEAQLEKSRLLSDRFSAERPKGSFSTLEIQRTEQGDSAMYLCASSADILNIQYFGAGTRLSVL.

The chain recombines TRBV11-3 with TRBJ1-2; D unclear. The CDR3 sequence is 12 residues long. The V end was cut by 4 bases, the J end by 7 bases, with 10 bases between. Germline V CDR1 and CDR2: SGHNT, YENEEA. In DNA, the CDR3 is TGTGCCAGCAGCTCCGCGTCAAGTGGCTACACCTTC. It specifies CASSSASSGYTF.

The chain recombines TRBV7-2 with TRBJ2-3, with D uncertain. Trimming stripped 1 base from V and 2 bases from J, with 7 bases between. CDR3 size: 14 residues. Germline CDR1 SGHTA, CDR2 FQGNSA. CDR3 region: CASSLGLFTDTQYF. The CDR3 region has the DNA TGTGCCAGCAGCTTAGGACTGTTCACAGATACGCAGTATTTT.

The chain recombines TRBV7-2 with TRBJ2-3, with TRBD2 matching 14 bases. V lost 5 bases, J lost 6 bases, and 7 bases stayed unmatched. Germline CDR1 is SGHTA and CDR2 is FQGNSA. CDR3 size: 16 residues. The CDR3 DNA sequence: TGTGCCAGCAGCCGCGGACTAGCGGGAGGAGAGGATACGCAGTATTTT. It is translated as CASSRGLAGGEDTQYF.

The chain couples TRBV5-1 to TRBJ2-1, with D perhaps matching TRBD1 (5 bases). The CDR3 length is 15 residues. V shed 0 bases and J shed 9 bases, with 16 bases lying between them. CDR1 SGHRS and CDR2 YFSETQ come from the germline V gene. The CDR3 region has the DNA TGCGCCAGCAGCTTGGAGCGCAGGGTTTGGGGTGAGCAGTTCTTC. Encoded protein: CASSLERRVWGEQFF.

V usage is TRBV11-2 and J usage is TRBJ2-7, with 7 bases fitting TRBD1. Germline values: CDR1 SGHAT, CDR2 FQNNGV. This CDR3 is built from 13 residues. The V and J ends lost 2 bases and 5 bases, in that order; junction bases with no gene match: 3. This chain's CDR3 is CASSLSGGDEQYF. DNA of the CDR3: TGTGCCAGCAGCTTATCAGGGGGAGACGAGCAGTACTTC. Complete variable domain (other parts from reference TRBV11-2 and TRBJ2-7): EAGVAQSPRYKIIEKRQSVAFWCNPISGHATLYWYQQILGQGPKLLIQFQNNGVVDDSQLPKDRFSAERLKGVDSTLKIQPAKLEDSAVYLCASSLSGGDEQYFGPGTRLTVT.